The 11 T cell receptor beta chains given below trace back to one sample, sequenced in a study of T-cell reconstitution after alpha-beta-depleted transplantation in children. Unique molecular identifiers were incorporated into the prepared TCRbeta library. In TCRdb, the PCR reads were re-called with MiXCR into one record per CDR3 protein. This sample has 300,000 to 400,000 distinct CDR3 sequences; 13% occur once, and the top ten carry 4.3%. The input for sequencing was PBMCs, taken from the stem cell graft. Receptors were obtained from a human donor who donated a stem cell graft to a child with Fanconi anemia.

This clonotype came up a few times. The rearrangement uses TRBV12-3 or TRBV12-4 and TRBJ1-5; D perhaps matches TRBD1 (6 bases). The CDR3 covers 14 residues. V was clipped by 2 bases and J by 8 bases, with 13 bases between them. CDR3 sequence: CASSLRGGREPQHF. CDR3 nucleotides: TGTGCCAGCAGTTTACGAGGGGGGCGAGAGCCCCAGCATTTT.

V gene TRBV7-6 combines with J gene TRBJ1-1, with 7 nucleotides matching TRBD1. Germline trimming cut 4 bases from V and 10 bases from J; bases unmatched to any gene: 9. CDR1 SGHVS and CDR2 FNYEAQ come from the germline V gene. The CDR3 loop spans 13 amino acids. CDR3 DNA: TGTGCCAGCAGCTCATCGCTAACAGGGGTAGCTTTCTTT. Translated, it gives CASSSSLTGVAFF.

V is TRBV19 and J is TRBJ2-3; D is perhaps TRBD2 (6 bases). CDR3 size: 16 residues. Germline V CDR1 and CDR2: LNHDA, SQIVND (reference sequence). V lost 3 bases, J lost 1 base, and 14 bases lay in between. The CDR3: CASSILGTSRTDTQYF. As DNA, the CDR3 is TGTGCCAGTAGTATTTTGGGGACTTCGCGCACAGATACGCAGTATTTT.

The table lists this clonotype with a few counts. The J gene is TRBJ2-1, the V gene TRBV18; 7 bases align to TRBD2. This CDR3 has 13 amino acids. V was pared by 2 bases and J by 14 bases, with 9 bases of the junction left unmatched. Germline lookup yields CDR1 KGHSH and CDR2 LQKENI. The CDR3 DNA is TGTGCCAGCTCACCAACTAACGCACGGGGGGAGTTCTTC. Translation gives CASSPTNARGEFF.

A few counts support this clonotype. The rearrangement links TRBV11-2 to TRBJ1-1, with 7 bases matching TRBD1. The germline gives CDR1 SGHAT, CDR2 FQNNGV. The CDR3 consists of 15 residues. With V trimmed by 5 bases and J by 4 bases, 10 bases remained unmatched. In DNA form, the CDR3 reads TGTGCCAGCAGCAAAACGCAGACAGGGCTCACTGAAGCTTTCTTT. Translated, it gives CASSKTQTGLTEAFF.

This clonotype was seen a few times. The chain carries TRBV7-9 and TRBJ1-1, with no clear D. The CDR3 has 13 residues. Trimming left V 10 bases short and J 1 base short, with 13 bases between. Germline CDR1 reads SEHNR; CDR2 reads FQNEAQ (reference sequence). CDR3: CATGEGWNTEAFF. The CDR3 nucleotides read TGTGCCACCGGGGAAGGTTGGAACACTGAAGCTTTCTTT.

The chain has TRBV11-2 and TRBJ2-1; D call uncertain. The germline V gene encodes CDR1 SGHAT and CDR2 FQNNGV. The CDR3 runs 16 residues. Trimming stripped 6 bases from V and 0 bases from J, with 15 bases between. The CDR3 coding sequence is TGTGCCAGCAGATCCTCCAGCGCGAGCTCCTACAATGAGCAGTTCTTC. This gives the protein CASRSSSASSYNEQFF.

This rearrangement joins TRBV20-1 to TRBJ2-5; D is ambiguous. Germline assignment: CDR1 DFQATT and CDR2 SNEGSKA (reference sequence). This CDR3 comprises 14 residues. V was trimmed by 1 base and J by 4 bases, leaving 13 bases between them. The CDR3 loop reads CSARGGATLETQYF. CDR3 nucleotides: TGCAGTGCTAGAGGAGGCGCTACTTTAGAGACCCAGTACTTC.

This clonotype has ten or more counts. The rearrangement uses TRBV5-6 and TRBJ2-4; D assignment may be TRBD1 or TRBD2 (7 bases each). The CDR3 sequence is 14 residues long. Germline loops: CDR1 SGHDT, CDR2 YYEEEE. Between the trimmed V and J ends, which lost 4 bases and 8 bases, there was a span of 16 bases. For the CDR3, the DNA is TGTGCCAGCAGCAATTCAGGGGGGGTTCACATTCAGTACTTC. Its translation is CASSNSGGVHIQYF.

This sequence joins TRBV9 and TRBJ2-7; D is unresolved. This CDR3 is 13 amino acids long. CDR1 SGDLS and CDR2 YYNGEE come from the germline V gene. Trimming took off 0 bases at V and 1 base at J, with 5 bases between the two ends. The CDR3 protein is CASSVDGSYEQYF. The CDR3 DNA reads as TGTGCCAGCAGCGTAGACGGTTCCTACGAGCAGTACTTC.

This clonotype was seen ten or more times. The chain is built from TRBV25-1 and TRBJ1-5; D may be TRBD1 (5 bases). Germline assignment: CDR1 MGHDK and CDR2 SYGVNS. Trimming took off 3 bases at V and 4 bases at J, with 7 bases between the two ends. The length of the CDR3 is 13 residues. CDR3 DNA sequence: TGTGCCAGCAGTGACAGGGTTAATCAGCCCCAGCATTTT. This encodes CASSDRVNQPQHF.